The entry below gives a single T cell receptor (beta chain) sequence along with its context. The antigen remains undetermined. This entry comes from a study of beta chain features in type 1 diabetes. Study summary: Regarding age, gender and cell yields, patients proved similar to healthy donors. Study-wide results and caveats: HLA effects on TCRB rearrangement stayed unresolved here.

The V gene's germline CDR1 is MNHEY and CDR2 SMNVEV (reference sequence). The CDR3 has 15 residues. With 6 bases clipped from V and 3 bases from J, the junction kept 11 bases outside the gene matches. What was sequenced were expressed TCRB transcripts, since all of the isolated RNA had been reverse transcribed. Clones were read by immunoSEQ multiplex PCR, and TCRdb kept only the in-frame ones, dropping some. The sample holds over 700,000 clones, about 17% seen once. The sample taken for sequencing was naive CD4+ T cells from blood. This receptor was identified in a woman in her late teens or twenties in good health. This rearrangement joins TRBV27 to TRBJ2-7; 7 nucleotides match TRBD1. The CDR3 region has the DNA TGTGCCAGCAGCCAAACCGGGACAGCCTTCTACGAGCAGTACTTC. Its translation is CASSQTGTAFYEQYF.